This entry is about one T cell receptor beta chain. The data stem from a study of CXCR3-negative and CXCR3-positive naive CD8 T cells. Germline CDR1 reads SQVTM; CDR2 reads ANQGSEA. The CDR3 is 14 amino acids. The study made its TRB cDNA libraries by 5' RACE, adding UMI labels. TCRdb re-called the 5' RACE reads, yielding one record per CDR3 amino acid sequence without DNA. This sample's table has 130,000 or so distinct CDR3 sequences. The sequencing input was naive CXCR3- CD8+ T cells from blood. Subset indicated: CD45RO-CCR7+CD27+CD95- naive CD8+ T cells lacking CXCR3 (TNR3-). The chain uses TRBV29-1 and TRBJ2-3; lacking DNA, the TRBD1 call made by TCRdb goes unchecked. This receptor was obtained from a human donor in good health. Some clones in this sample may be carry-over from other donors' samples. CDR3 protein: CSVDWQGSTDTQYF.